Sequencing of this T cell receptor beta chain was carried out in a study of blood T cell repertoires in COVID-19. The repertoire was sequenced with immunoSEQ multiplex PCR; TCRdb's copy has only in-frame clones and lacks some. The sample contains fewer than 300,000 clones, 75% to 95% of which appear only once. Each participant's cohort was designated according to participant-reported clinical history. Germline assignment: CDR1 SGHTA and CDR2 FQGNSA. The CDR3 extends over 14 amino acids. After removal of 4 bases from V and 6 bases from J, the junction contained 3 bases not matched to a gene. Material: PBMCs or T cells enriched from blood (not recorded which). The V gene is TRBV7-2, the J gene TRBJ1-4, with 9 bases fitting TRBD1. The receptor was isolated from a woman in her twenties or thirties who had recovered from COVID-19. Written as DNA, the CDR3 is TGTGCCAGCAGCTCCCGGGACAGGGATGAAAAACTGTTTTTT. Protein: CASSSRDRDEKLFF. Using reference TRBV7-2 and TRBJ1-4 for the parts outside the CDR3, the full variable domain is GAGVSQSPSNKVTEKGKDVELRCDPISGHTALYWYRQSLGQGLEFLIYFQGNSAPDKSGLPSDRFSAERTGGSVSTLTIQRTQQEDSAVYLCASSSRDRDEKLFFGSGTQLSVL.